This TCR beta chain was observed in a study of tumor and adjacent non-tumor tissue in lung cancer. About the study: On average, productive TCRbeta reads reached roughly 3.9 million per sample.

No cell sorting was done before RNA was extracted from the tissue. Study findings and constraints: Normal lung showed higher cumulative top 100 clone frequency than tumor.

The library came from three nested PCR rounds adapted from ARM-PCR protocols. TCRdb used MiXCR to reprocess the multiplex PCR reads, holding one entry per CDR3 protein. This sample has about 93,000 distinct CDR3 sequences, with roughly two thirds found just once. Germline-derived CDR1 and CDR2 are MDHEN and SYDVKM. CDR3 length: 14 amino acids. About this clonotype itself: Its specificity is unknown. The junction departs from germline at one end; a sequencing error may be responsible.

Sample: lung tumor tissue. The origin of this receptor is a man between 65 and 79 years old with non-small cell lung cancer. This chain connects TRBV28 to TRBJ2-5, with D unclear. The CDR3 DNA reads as TGTGCCAGCAGTGTCACAAGGTTCGGAGAGACCCAGAACTTC. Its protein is CASSVTRFGETQNF.